This T cell receptor beta chain came from a study of T-cell reconstitution after alpha-beta-depleted transplantation in children. The CDR3 has 16 amino acids. CDR1 MGHRA and CDR2 YSYEKL come from the germline V gene. V shed 1 base, J shed 5 bases, and the junction held 6 bases outside the gene matches. Unique molecular identifiers were used in preparing the TCRbeta library. TCRdb fed the PCR reads into MiXCR, producing one record per CDR3 protein. The data show some 500,000 distinct CDR3 sequences, about 17% seen once. The receptor comes from a human donor who donated a stem cell graft to a child with acute lymphoblastic leukemia. This sequence joins TRBV4-1 and TRBJ2-1; 9 bases are a match to TRBD2. The starting material was PBMCs from the stem cell graft donor, obtained from the stem cell graft. The chain's CDR3 is CASSQAAAGGNNEQFF. The CDR3 coding sequence is TGCGCCAGCAGCCAAGCGGCAGCGGGGGGAAACAATGAGCAGTTCTTC.